Shown below are 27 T cell receptor beta chains from a single sample sequenced in a study of PD-1 blockade in classical Hodgkin lymphoma. Clones were read by immunoSEQ multiplex PCR, and TCRdb kept only the in-frame ones, dropping some. The sample holds roughly 68,000 clones, over 90% seen once. This sample's time point: newly diagnosed, previously untreated cHL patient sample. Material: peripheral blood mononuclear cells (PBMCs). The receptor source for this set is a human donor with classical Hodgkin lymphoma.

This sequence joins TRBV6-5 and TRBJ2-7; 7 bases are shared with TRBD1. V trimming: 0 bases; J trimming: 4 bases; junction bases outside the gene matches: 6. CDR1 is MNHEY, CDR2 SVGAGI, per germline. The CDR3 has 15 amino acids. The CDR3 DNA sequence: TGTGCCAGCAGTTACTCTGCAGGGGGTTCTTACGAGCAGTACTTC. This sequence encodes CASSYSAGGSYEQYF.

The V gene is TRBV5-4, the J gene TRBJ2-7, with 7 bases that match TRBD1. The J call may be in error: the DNA end matches TRBJ2-5 better. Germline CDR1 is SGHNT and CDR2 is YYREEE (reference sequence). The CDR3 consists of 13 residues. CDR3 coding DNA: TGTGCCAGCAGCTTCGGGACAGCTACGACCCAGTACTTC. Protein sequence: CASSFGTATTQYF.

This clone occurred once. The chain has TRBV7-2 and TRBJ2-1; D is perhaps TRBD1 or TRBD2 (5 bases each). This CDR3 comprises 16 residues. CDR1 and CDR2 (germline): SGHTA, FQGNSA. Trimming shortened V by 0 bases and J by 1 base, and 10 bases separated the two germline ends. The CDR3 is CASSLAVGRSYNEQFF. In DNA form, the CDR3 reads TGTGCCAGCAGCTTAGCGGTGGGACGGTCCTACAATGAGCAGTTCTTC.

This chain's CDR3 is CASSIPAGTGANVLTF. The CDR3, as DNA: TGTGCCAGTAGTATTCCTGCAGGGACTGGGGCCAACGTCCTGACTTTC. V gene TRBV19 combines with J gene TRBJ2-6, with a tentative D call TRBD1 (5 bases). Trimming removed 3 bases from V and 2 bases from J, with 11 bases in between. This CDR3 is built from 16 residues. Germline CDR1 reads LNHDA; CDR2 reads SQIVND (reference sequence).

This chain connects TRBV28 to TRBJ2-2; D unresolved. The CDR3 is 14 residues long. Trimming stripped 6 bases from V and 5 bases from J, with 13 bases between. CDR1 is MDHEN and CDR2 is SYDVKM in the germline V gene. In nucleotides, the CDR3 is TGTGCCAGCAGCCATACACGTGGGACCGGGGAGCTGTTTTTT. Translation: CASSHTRGTGELFF.

The rearrangement uses TRBV4-1 and TRBJ1-1; D not resolved. CDR1 is MGHRA, CDR2 YSYEKL, per germline. The length of the CDR3 is 14 residues. V was pared by 1 base and J by 3 bases, with 9 bases between. CDR3 coding DNA: TGCGCCAGCAGCCAAGTGGTAGTACACACTGAAGCTTTCTTT. Protein sequence: CASSQVVVHTEAFF.

V and J are TRBV5-6 and TRBJ2-7; tentatively, D is TRBD1 (6 bases). Germline V gene data show CDR1 as SGHDT and CDR2 as YYEEEE. The CDR3 runs 12 residues. V shed 7 bases and J shed 6 bases, with 14 bases lying between them. CDR3 DNA sequence: TGTGCCAGCGGACTTCAGGGGTTCGAGCAGTACTTC. Amino acids: CASGLQGFEQYF.

This clone was seen a handful of times. The CDR3 DNA is TGTGCCAGCAGTCCGGTGGGACAGGGTGGCACTGAAGCTTTCTTT. It translates to CASSPVGQGGTEAFF. The chain uses TRBV11-2 and TRBJ1-1; 9 bases fit TRBD1. Looked up from germline, CDR1 is SGHAT and CDR2 is FQNNGV. J was trimmed by 4 bases and V by 6 bases; bases with no gene match: 9. The CDR3 is made up of 15 amino acids. Full variable domain (remainder filled in from reference TRBV11-2 and TRBJ1-1): EAGVAQSPRYKIIEKRQSVAFWCNPISGHATLYWYQQILGQGPKLLIQFQNNGVVDDSQLPKDRFSAERLKGVDSTLKIQPAKLEDSAVYLCASSPVGQGGTEAFFGQGTRLTVV.

The chain recombines TRBV6-5 with TRBJ1-2; TRBD1 aligns across 9 bases. Germline lookup yields CDR1 MNHEY and CDR2 SVGAGI. The CDR3 contains 13 residues. The junction had 2 bases not matched to a gene; V was cut back by 5 bases and J by 4 bases. The DNA for the CDR3 is TGTGCCAGCAGTGAGGACAGGGGCTATGGCTACACCTTC. Translating gives CASSEDRGYGYTF.

This chain links TRBV4-1 with TRBJ2-7; D may be TRBD2 (5 bases). Germline assignment: CDR1 MGHRA and CDR2 YSYEKL. The CDR3 totals 16 residues. Trimming removed 4 bases at V and 0 bases at J, with 16 bases between. The CDR3, as DNA: TGCGCCAGCAGCCGAGAACACCAAGAGGGCTCCTACGAGCAGTACTTC. Residues: CASSREHQEGSYEQYF.

This chain joins TRBV30 and TRBJ1-1; D is unclear. V shed 2 bases and J shed 5 bases, with 9 bases lying between them. CDR1 and CDR2 (germline): GTSNPN, SVGIG (reference sequence). The CDR3 is made up of 12 amino acids. The CDR3: CAWSSTGTEAFF. CDR3 sequence (DNA): TGTGCCTGGAGTAGTACCGGGACTGAAGCTTTCTTT.

The table lists this clone with a count of one. The chain uses TRBV6-6 and TRBJ1-5; 9 bases fit TRBD1. This CDR3 has 15 amino acids. CDR1 is MNHNY and CDR2 is SVGAGI in the germline V gene (reference sequence). V trimming: 7 bases; J trimming: 4 bases; junction bases outside the gene matches: 8. CDR3 in amino acids: CASKARQGGNQPQHF. For the CDR3, the DNA is TGTGCCAGCAAGGCGCGACAGGGGGGAAATCAGCCCCAGCATTTT.

J is TRBJ2-5 and V is TRBV6-6; D remains unclear. Trimming shortened V by 8 bases and J by 1 base, and 11 bases separated the two germline ends. The germline CDR1 and CDR2 sequences are MNHNY and SVGAGI (reference sequence). This CDR3 region has 13 residues. The CDR3 DNA reads as TGTGCCAGCGGCGCTAGAGGCCAAGAGACCCAGTACTTC. Amino acids: CASGARGQETQYF.

The CDR3, as DNA: TGTGCCAGCAGTGATTCGGGACGGGAACCTAGAGGCTACACCTTC. It codes for CASSDSGREPRGYTF. The chain recombines TRBV2 with TRBJ1-2, with D possibly TRBD1 on 5 matching bases. The germline V and J ends were trimmed by 3 bases and 8 bases, with 19 bases remaining between them. This CDR3 is 15 amino acids long. Germline loops: CDR1 SNHLY, CDR2 FYNNEI. The variable domain in full, completed from reference TRBV2 and TRBJ1-2, reads EPEVTQTPSHQVTQMGQEVILRCVPISNHLYFYWYRQILGQKVEFLVSFYNNEISEKSEIFDDQFSVERPDGSNFTLKIRSTKLEDSAMYFCASSDSGREPRGYTFGSGTRLTVV.

The chain joins TRBV9 to TRBJ2-1; 7 nucleotides align to TRBD1. The J segment lost 2 bases and the V segment lost 4 bases, leaving 6 bases of the junction unmatched. From germline, CDR1 is SGDLS and CDR2 YYNGEE. The CDR3 runs to 15 residues. The CDR3 DNA follows: TGTGCCAGCAGCCAAGGGGGCCTCACCTACAATGAGCAGTTCTTC. This sequence encodes CASSQGGLTYNEQFF.

The V gene is TRBV7-2, the J gene TRBJ1-5; the D is unclear. Trimming removed 5 bases at V and 5 bases at J, with 10 bases between. The CDR3 is 13 residues long. Germline values: CDR1 SGHTA, CDR2 FQGNSA. The chain's CDR3 is CASSMQSYQPQHF. The CDR3 nucleotides are TGTGCCAGCAGCATGCAATCCTATCAGCCCCAGCATTTT.

The rearrangement uses TRBV7-3 and TRBJ2-3; D possibly matches TRBD1 or TRBD2 (5 bases each). CDR3 length: 16 amino acids. Germline loops: CDR1 SGHTA, CDR2 FQGTGA. The V gene lost 5 bases and the J gene lost 4 bases, with 19 bases spanning the gap. The CDR3 DNA reads TGTGCCAGCAGCATTTCCAGGGACCCTTCGGCAGATACGCAGTATTTT. It is translated as CASSISRDPSADTQYF.

The chain joins TRBV5-1 to TRBJ1-2; D is ambiguous. The V end lost 0 bases, the J end lost 4 bases, and 7 bases lay between the germline ends. CDR3 size: 13 residues. CDR1 SGHRS and CDR2 YFSETQ come from the germline V gene. The CDR3 bases are TGCGCCAGCAGCTTGGCACAGCTCTATGGCTACACCTTC. Translating it yields CASSLAQLYGYTF.

In this sample, this clone turned up a few times. The rearrangement links TRBV7-9 to TRBJ1-1; D remains unclear. Trimming took off 4 bases at V and 0 bases at J, with 9 bases between the two ends. The CDR3 consists of 14 residues. The germline CDR1 and CDR2 sequences are SEHNR and FQNEAQ (reference sequence). The chain's CDR3 is CASSSRVLNTEAFF. Here the CDR3 DNA reads TGTGCCAGCAGCTCCCGTGTTCTGAACACTGAAGCTTTCTTT.

This clone was seen a single time. The chain carries TRBV28 and TRBJ1-2, with a weak D call TRBD1 (6 bases). Looked up from germline, CDR1 is MDHEN and CDR2 is SYDVKM. V lost 4 bases, J lost 6 bases, and 12 bases lay in between. The CDR3 consists of 13 residues. The CDR3 loop is CASSWGGAHGYTF. CDR3 nucleotide sequence: TGTGCCAGCAGTTGGGGGGGCGCACATGGCTACACCTTC.

J is TRBJ1-5 and V is TRBV5-5; D unclear. Deletions cut 1 base from V and 3 bases from J, with 8 bases between. The CDR3 is 14 amino acids. Germline V gene data show CDR1 as SGHKS and CDR2 as YYEKEE (reference sequence). The CDR3 DNA sequence: TGTGCCAGCAGCTTGCAAGTTTCCAATCAGCCCCAGCATTTT. As protein: CASSLQVSNQPQHF.

CDR3 protein: CASSYPPTEAFF. The CDR3 DNA follows: TGTGCCAGCAGTTACCCCCCCACTGAAGCTTTCTTT. The chain combines TRBV6-5 with TRBJ1-1; no reliable D call. Germline CDR1 is MNHEY and CDR2 is SVGAGI. The CDR3 covers 12 residues. Deletions cut 2 bases from V and 4 bases from J, with 5 bases between.

The chain has TRBV28 and TRBJ2-3, with 7 bases that match TRBD1. The CDR3 extends over 14 amino acids. V trimming: 7 bases; J trimming: 2 bases; junction bases outside the gene matches: 6. Germline V gene lookup returns CDR1 MDHEN and CDR2 SYDVKM. The DNA for the CDR3 is TGTGCCAGCACCCTAGACAGGGACACAGATACGCAGTATTTT. This encodes CASTLDRDTDTQYF.

V gene TRBV6-5 combines with J gene TRBJ1-2, with D uncertain. Trimming removed 5 bases at V and 5 bases at J, with 9 bases between. The CDR3 runs to 12 residues. CDR1 and CDR2 from the germline V gene are MNHEY and SVGAGI. Here the CDR3 DNA reads TGTGCCAGCAGTCAAAACGGGTATGGCTACACCTTC. Translated: CASSQNGYGYTF.

The chain employs TRBV25-1 and TRBJ2-5, with D perhaps TRBD1 or TRBD2 (6 bases each). The CDR3 runs to 15 residues. V lost 8 bases, J lost 1 base, and 17 bases lay in between. Germline V gene sequence: CDR1 MGHDK, CDR2 SYGVNS. In DNA, the CDR3 is TGTGCCAGCGGAGGGGGTGTGACAGTCCAAGAGACCCAGTACTTC. Protein sequence: CASGGGVTVQETQYF.

V is TRBV5-1 and J is TRBJ1-1; D unresolved. V was clipped by 0 bases and J by 0 bases, with 15 bases between them. The CDR3 length is 17 residues. The germline V gene encodes CDR1 SGHRS and CDR2 YFSETQ. CDR3 protein: CASSLEDGPPMNTEAFF. The CDR3 DNA is TGCGCCAGCAGCTTGGAAGACGGCCCCCCCATGAACACTGAAGCTTTCTTT.

The rearrangement uses TRBV5-1 and TRBJ2-1; 7 bases are shared with TRBD2. The germline CDR1 and CDR2 sequences are SGHRS and YFSETQ. The CDR3 has 13 amino acids. V dropped 2 bases and J dropped 7; count of bases not matched to a gene: 3. CDR3 in amino acids: CASSFPGGNEQFF. The CDR3 region has the DNA TGCGCCAGCAGCTTCCCCGGGGGGAATGAGCAGTTCTTC. Full variable domain (missing parts from reference TRBV5-1 and TRBJ2-1): KAGVTQTPRYLIKTRGQQVTLSCSPISGHRSVSWYQQTPGQGLQFLFEYFSETQRNKGNFPGRFSGRQFSNSRSEMNVSTLELGDSALYLCASSFPGGNEQFFGPGTRLTVL.